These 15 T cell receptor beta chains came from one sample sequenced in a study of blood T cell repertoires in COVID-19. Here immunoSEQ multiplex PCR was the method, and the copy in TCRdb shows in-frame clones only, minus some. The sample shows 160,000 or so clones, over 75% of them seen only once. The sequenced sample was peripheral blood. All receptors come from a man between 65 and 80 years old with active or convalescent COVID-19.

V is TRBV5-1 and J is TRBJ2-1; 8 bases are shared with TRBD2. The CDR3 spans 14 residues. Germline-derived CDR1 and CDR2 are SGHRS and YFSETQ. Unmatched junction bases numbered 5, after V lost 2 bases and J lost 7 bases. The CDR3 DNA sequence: TGCGCCAGCAGCTTAGCGGGAGAGCTGAATGAGCAGTTCTTC. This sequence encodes CASSLAGELNEQFF.

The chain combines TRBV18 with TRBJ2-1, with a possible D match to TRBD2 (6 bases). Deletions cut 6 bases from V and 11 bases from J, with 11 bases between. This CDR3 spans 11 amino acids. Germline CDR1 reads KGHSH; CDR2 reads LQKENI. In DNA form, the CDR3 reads TGTGCCAGCTCGCGCGGGGACCAGCAGTTCTTC. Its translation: CASSRGDQQFF.

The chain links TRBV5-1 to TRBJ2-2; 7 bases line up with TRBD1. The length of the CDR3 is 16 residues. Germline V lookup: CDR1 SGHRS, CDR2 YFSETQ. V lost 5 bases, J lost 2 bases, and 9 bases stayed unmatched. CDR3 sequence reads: CASSTQGVGNTGELFF. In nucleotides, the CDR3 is TGCGCCAGCAGTACCCAGGGGGTGGGCAACACCGGGGAGCTGTTTTTT. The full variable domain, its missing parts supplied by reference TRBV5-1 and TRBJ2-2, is KAGVTQTPRYLIKTRGQQVTLSCSPISGHRSVSWYQQTPGQGLQFLFEYFSETQRNKGNFPGRFSGRQFSNSRSEMNVSTLELGDSALYLCASSTQGVGNTGELFFGEGSRLTVL.

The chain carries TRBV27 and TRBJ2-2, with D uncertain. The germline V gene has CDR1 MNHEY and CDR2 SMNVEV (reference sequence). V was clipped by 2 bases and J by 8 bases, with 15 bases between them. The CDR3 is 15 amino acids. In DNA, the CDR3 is TGTGCCAGCAGTTTACAGTCTAGGCATGGGGGGGAGCTGTTTTTT. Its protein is CASSLQSRHGGELFF.

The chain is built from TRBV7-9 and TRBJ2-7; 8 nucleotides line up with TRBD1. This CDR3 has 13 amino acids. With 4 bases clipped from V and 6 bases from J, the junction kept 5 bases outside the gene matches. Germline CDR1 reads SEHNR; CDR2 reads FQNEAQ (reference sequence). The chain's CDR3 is CASSSMTGAEQYF. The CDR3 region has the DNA TGTGCCAGCAGCTCAATGACAGGGGCCGAGCAGTACTTC. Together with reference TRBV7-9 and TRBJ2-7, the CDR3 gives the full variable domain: DTGVSQNPRHKITKRGQNVTFRCDPISEHNRLYWYRQTLGQGPEFLTYFQNEAQLEKSRLLSDRFSAERPKGSFSTLEIQRTEQGDSAMYLCASSSMTGAEQYFGPGTRLTVT.

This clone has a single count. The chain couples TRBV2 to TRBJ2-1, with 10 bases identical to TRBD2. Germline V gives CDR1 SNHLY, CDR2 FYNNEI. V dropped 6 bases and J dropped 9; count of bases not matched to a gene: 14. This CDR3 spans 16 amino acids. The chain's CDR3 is CASRPPPGTSVGEQFF. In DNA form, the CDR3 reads TGTGCCAGCAGGCCCCCGCCCGGGACTAGCGTAGGTGAGCAGTTCTTC.

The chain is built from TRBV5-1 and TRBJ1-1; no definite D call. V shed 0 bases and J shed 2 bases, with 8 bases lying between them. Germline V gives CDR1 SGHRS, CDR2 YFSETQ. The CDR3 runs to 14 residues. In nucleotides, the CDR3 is TGCGCCAGCAGCTTGGGTCAGGATAACACTGAAGCTTTCTTT. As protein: CASSLGQDNTEAFF.

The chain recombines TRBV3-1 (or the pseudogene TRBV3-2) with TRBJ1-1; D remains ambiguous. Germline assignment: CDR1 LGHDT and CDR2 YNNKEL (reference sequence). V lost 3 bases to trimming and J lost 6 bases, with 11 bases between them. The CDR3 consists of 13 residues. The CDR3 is CASSQGRRAEAFF. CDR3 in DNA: TGTGCCAGCAGCCAGGGTAGGAGGGCTGAAGCTTTCTTT.

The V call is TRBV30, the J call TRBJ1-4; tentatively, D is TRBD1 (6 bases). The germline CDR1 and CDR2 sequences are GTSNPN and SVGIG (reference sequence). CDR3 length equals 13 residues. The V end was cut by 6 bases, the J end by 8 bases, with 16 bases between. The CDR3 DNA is TGTGCCTGCGCTTCCAGGGGAAACGAAAAACTGTTTTTT. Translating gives CACASRGNEKLFF. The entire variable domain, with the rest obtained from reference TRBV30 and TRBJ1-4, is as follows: SQTIHQWPATLVQPVGSPLSLECTVEGTSNPNLYWYRQAAGRGLQLLFYSVGIGQISSEVPQNLSASRPQDRQFILSSKKLLLSDSGFYLCACASRGNEKLFFGSGTQLSVL.

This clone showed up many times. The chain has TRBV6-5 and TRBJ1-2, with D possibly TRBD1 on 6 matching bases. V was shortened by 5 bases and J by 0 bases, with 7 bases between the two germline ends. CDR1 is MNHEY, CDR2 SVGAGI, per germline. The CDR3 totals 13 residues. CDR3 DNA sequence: TGTGCCAGCAGTCGACAGGCTAACTATGGCTACACCTTC. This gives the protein CASSRQANYGYTF.

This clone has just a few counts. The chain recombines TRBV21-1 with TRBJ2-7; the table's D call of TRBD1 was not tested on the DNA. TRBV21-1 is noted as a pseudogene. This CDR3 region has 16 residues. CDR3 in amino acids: CASKSCFRTDYYEQYF. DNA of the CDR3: TGTGCCAGCAAGAGCTGTTTTAGGACAGACTACTACGAGCAGTACTTC.

CDR3 in amino acids: CASSTGQIIYNEQFF. The CDR3 DNA reads as TGTGCCAGCAGCACGGGACAGATAATTTACAATGAGCAGTTCTTC. The chain employs TRBV11-2 and TRBJ2-1, with 7 bases aligning to TRBD1. The CDR3 spans 15 residues. V lost 5 bases, J lost 4 bases, and 8 bases stayed unmatched. Germline-derived CDR1 and CDR2 are SGHAT and FQNNGV.

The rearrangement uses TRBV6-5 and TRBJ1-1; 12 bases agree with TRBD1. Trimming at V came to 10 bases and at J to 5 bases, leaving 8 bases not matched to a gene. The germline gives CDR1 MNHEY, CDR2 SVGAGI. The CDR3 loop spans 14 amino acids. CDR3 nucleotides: TGTGCCACTGGGGACAGGGGGCTGTGGACTGAAGCTTTCTTT. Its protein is CATGDRGLWTEAFF.

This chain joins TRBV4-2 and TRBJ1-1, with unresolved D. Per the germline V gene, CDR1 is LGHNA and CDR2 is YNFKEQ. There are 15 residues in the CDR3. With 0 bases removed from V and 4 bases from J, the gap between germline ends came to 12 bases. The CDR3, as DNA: TGTGCCAGCAGCCAAGATCGAGGGCGGGTCACTGAAGCTTTCTTT. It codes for CASSQDRGRVTEAFF.

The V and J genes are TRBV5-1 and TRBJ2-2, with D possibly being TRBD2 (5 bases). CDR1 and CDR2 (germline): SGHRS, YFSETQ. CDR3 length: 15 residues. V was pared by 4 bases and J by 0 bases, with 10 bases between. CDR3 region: CASSARTANTGELFF. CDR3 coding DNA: TGCGCCAGCAGCGCGCGGACTGCGAACACCGGGGAGCTGTTTTTT.